Sequencing of this TCR beta chain was carried out in a study of T cells in women clearing cervical HPV infection. Study findings and constraints: Combining TCR richness with V gene abundances gave about 0.87 AUC.

This CDR3 spans 15 amino acids. Germline CDR1 LNHDA, CDR2 SQIVND (reference sequence). V was shortened by 6 bases and J by 3 bases, with 15 bases between the two germline ends. With regard to this clone: Its antigen is still unknown. The read ends 3 residues before the CDR3 terminus; that terminus is restored from the germline J gene.

Libraries were prepared by immunoSEQ multiplex PCR; TCRdb keeps only in-frame clonotypes and omits some of them. This specimen shows roughly 35,000 clones; the ten leading clones hold roughly 1.5%. The chain uses TRBV19 and TRBJ2-1, with a tentative D call TRBD1 (5 bases). The specimen sequenced was blood buffy coat. The source of this sequence is a woman between 18 and 70 years old with a cervical HPV16 infection that either progressed to CIN3+ or cleared (not recorded which). The CDR3 DNA, read in part, is TGTGCCAGTAGCGAAGGCCGACAGTACTACAATGAG. Translation: CASSEGRQYYNE. In full, the CDR3 is CASSEGRQYYNEQFF.